The entry below gives a single TCR beta chain sequence along with its context. This sample was taken from a study of blood T cell repertoires in COVID-19. Study context: Nucleic acid was either cDNA or gDNA, and it came from T cells, B-cell-depleted T cells, or PBMCs.

The length of the CDR3 is 13 residues. Between the trimmed V and J ends, which lost 4 bases and 1 base, there was a span of 7 bases. CDR1 and CDR2 (germline): LGHDT, YNNKEL (reference sequence). In the original analysis: Estimates of nucleated cell counts were drawn from the amplification of reference gene primers. Clones were read by immunoSEQ multiplex PCR, and TCRdb kept only the in-frame ones, dropping some. V and J calls and clone size are copied from that table; D and trimming were computed from the DNA. The sample has about 260,000 clones; about 89% are singletons. Material: peripheral blood. The chain recombines TRBV3-1 (or the pseudogene TRBV3-2) with TRBJ1-1; D possibly corresponds to TRBD1 (5 bases). This TCR was sampled from a man aged 40-49 years who had recovered from COVID-19. CDR3 loop: CASSLQANTEAFF. The CDR3, as DNA: TGTGCCAGCAGCCTACAGGCGAACACTGAAGCTTTCTTT.